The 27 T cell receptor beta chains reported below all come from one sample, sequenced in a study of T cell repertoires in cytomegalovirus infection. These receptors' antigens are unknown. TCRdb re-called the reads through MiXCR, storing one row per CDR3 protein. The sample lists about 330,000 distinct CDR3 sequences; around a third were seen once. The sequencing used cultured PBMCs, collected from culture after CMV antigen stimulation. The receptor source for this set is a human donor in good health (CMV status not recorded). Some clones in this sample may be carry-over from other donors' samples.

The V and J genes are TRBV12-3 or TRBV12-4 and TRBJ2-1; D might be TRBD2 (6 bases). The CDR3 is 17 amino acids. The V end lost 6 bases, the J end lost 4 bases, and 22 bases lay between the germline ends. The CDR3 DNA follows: TGTGCCAGCAGCCTGGGCCTAGCGAATTCCGGATACAATGAGCAGTTCTTC. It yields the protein CASSLGLANSGYNEQFF.

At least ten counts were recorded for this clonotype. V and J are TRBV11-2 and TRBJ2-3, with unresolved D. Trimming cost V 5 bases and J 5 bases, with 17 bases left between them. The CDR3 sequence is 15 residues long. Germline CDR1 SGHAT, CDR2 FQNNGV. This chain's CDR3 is CASSRSPQIGDTQYF. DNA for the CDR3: TGTGCCAGCAGCCGCTCGCCTCAGATAGGAGATACGCAGTATTTT. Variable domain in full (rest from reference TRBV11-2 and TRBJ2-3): EAGVAQSPRYKIIEKRQSVAFWCNPISGHATLYWYQQILGQGPKLLIQFQNNGVVDDSQLPKDRFSAERLKGVDSTLKIQPAKLEDSAVYLCASSRSPQIGDTQYFGPGTRLTVL.

The CDR3 DNA follows: TGCAGCGCCGGAGGACCGAACACTGAAGCTTTCTTT. This sequence encodes CSAGGPNTEAFF. This rearrangement joins TRBV29-1 to TRBJ1-1; D ambiguous. CDR1 is SQVTM and CDR2 is ANQGSEA in the germline V gene. This CDR3 has 12 amino acids. Trimming stripped 7 bases from V and 1 base from J, with 10 bases between. Based on the CDR3 plus reference TRBV29-1 and TRBJ1-1, the full variable domain is SAVISQKPSRDICQRGTSLTIQCQVDSQVTMMFWYRQQPGQSLTLIATANQGSEATYESGFVIDKFPISRPNLTFSTLTVSNMSPEDSSIYLCSAGGPNTEAFFGQGTRLTVV.

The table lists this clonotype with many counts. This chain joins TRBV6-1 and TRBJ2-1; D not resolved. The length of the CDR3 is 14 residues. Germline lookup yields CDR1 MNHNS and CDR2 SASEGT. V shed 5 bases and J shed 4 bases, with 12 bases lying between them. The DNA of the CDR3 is TGTGCCAGCAGTTCCCTATTAAAATACAATGAGCAGTTCTTC. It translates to CASSSLLKYNEQFF.

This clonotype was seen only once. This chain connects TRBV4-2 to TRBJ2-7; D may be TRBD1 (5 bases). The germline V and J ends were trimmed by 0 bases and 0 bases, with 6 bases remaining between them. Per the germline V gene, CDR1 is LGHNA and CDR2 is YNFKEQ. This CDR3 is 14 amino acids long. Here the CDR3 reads CASSQDQGSYEQYF. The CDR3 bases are TGTGCCAGCAGCCAAGATCAGGGCTCCTACGAGCAGTACTTC.

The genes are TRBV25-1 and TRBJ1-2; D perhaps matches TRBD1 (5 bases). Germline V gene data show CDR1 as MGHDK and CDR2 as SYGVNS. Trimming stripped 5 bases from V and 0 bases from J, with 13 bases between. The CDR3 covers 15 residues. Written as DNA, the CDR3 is TGTGCCAGCAGTCCGCGGGGGAGAGCTAACTATGGCTACACCTTC. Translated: CASSPRGRANYGYTF.

CDR3 sequence (DNA): TGCAGCGGACGGGCGAACTACAATGAGCAGTTCTTC. Protein sequence: CSGRANYNEQFF. The chain is built from TRBV29-1 and TRBJ2-1, with D hard to call. The germline V gene has CDR1 SQVTM and CDR2 ANQGSEA. This CDR3 region has 12 residues. V shed 7 bases and J shed 3 bases, with 10 bases lying between them.

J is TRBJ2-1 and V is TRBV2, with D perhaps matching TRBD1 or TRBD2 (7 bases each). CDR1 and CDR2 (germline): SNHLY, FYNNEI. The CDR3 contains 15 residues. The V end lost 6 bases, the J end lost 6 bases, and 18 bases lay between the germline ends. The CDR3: CASRPGRGGFNEQFF. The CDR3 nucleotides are TGTGCCAGCAGGCCCGGCAGGGGGGGGTTCAATGAGCAGTTCTTC.

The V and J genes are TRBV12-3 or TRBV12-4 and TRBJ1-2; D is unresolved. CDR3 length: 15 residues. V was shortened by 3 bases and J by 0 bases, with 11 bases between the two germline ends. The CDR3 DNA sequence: TGTGCCAGCAGTTTGAGTCTGATCTCTAACTATGGCTACACCTTC. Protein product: CASSLSLISNYGYTF.

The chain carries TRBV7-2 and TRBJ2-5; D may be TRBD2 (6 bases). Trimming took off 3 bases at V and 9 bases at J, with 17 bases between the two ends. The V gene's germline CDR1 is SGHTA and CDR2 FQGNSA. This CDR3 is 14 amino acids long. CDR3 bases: TGTGCCAGCAGCTTCCGGGGACTTGACGGGGCCCAGTACTTC. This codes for CASSFRGLDGAQYF.

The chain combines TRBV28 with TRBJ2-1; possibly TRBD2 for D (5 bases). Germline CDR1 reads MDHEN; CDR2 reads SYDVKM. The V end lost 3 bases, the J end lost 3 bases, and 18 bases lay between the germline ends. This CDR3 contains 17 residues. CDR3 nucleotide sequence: TGTGCCAGCAGTTTGGGCGCCGCTAGTGGGAGCTACAATGAGCAGTTCTTC. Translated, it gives CASSLGAASGSYNEQFF. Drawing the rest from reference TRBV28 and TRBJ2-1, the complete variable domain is DVKVTQSSRYLVKRTGEKVFLECVQDMDHENMFWYRQDPGLGLRLIYFSYDVKMKEKGDIPEGYSVSREKKERFSLILESASTNQTSMYLCASSLGAASGSYNEQFFGPGTRLTVL.

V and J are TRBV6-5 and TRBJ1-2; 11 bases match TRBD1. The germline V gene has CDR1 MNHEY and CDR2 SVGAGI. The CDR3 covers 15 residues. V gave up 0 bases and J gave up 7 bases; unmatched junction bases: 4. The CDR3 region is CASSYSGTGGFGYTF. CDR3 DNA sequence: TGTGCCAGCAGTTACTCGGGGACAGGGGGATTTGGCTACACCTTC.

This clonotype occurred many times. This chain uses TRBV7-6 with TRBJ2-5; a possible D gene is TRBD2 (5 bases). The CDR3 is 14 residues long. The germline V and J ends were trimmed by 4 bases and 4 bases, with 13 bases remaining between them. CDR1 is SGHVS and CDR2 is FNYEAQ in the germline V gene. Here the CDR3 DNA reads TGTGCCAGCAGCTCCCAACTAGATCGAGAGACCCAGTACTTC. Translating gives CASSSQLDRETQYF.

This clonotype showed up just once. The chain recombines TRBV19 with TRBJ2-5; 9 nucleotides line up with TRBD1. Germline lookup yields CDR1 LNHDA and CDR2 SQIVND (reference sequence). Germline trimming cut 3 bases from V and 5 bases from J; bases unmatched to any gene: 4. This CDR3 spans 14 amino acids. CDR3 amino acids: CASSMGQGSETQYF. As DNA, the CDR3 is TGTGCCAGTAGTATGGGACAGGGCTCGGAGACCCAGTACTTC.

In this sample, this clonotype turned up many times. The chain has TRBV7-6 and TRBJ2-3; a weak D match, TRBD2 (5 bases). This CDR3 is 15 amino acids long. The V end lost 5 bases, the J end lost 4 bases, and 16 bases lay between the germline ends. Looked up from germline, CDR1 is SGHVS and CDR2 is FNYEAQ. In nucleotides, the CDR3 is TGTGCCAGCAGCCCACCGGGGAGCTTCCCAGATACGCAGTATTTT. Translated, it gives CASSPPGSFPDTQYF.

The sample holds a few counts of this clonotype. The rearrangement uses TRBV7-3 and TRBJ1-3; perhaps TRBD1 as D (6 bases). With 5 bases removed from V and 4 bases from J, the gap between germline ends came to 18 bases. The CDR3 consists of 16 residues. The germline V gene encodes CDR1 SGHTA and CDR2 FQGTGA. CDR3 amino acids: CASSRKTGRTGNTIYF. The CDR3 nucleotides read TGTGCCAGCAGCCGGAAAACAGGGCGGACGGGAAACACCATATATTTT.

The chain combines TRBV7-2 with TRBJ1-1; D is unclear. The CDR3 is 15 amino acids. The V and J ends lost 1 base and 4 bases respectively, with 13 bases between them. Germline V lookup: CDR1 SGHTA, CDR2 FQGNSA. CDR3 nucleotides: TGTGCCAGCAGCTTAGAGTTTCGAAGCGCCACTGAAGCTTTCTTT. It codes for CASSLEFRSATEAFF.

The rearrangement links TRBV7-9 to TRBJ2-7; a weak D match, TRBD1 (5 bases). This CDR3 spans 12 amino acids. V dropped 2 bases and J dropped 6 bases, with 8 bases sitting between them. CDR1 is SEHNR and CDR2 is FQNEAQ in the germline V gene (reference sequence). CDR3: CASSLRGSEQYF. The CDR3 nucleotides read TGTGCCAGCAGCTTAAGGGGCTCCGAGCAGTACTTC.

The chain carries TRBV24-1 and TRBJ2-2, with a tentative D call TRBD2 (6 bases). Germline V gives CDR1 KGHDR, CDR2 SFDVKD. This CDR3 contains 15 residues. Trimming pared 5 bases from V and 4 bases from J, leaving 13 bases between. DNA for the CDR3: TGTGCCACCAGTGGATTAGCGGTTTCCACCGGGGAGCTGTTTTTT. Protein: CATSGLAVSTGELFF.

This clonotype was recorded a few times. CDR3 in DNA: TGTGCCAGCAGCTCAGGACTAGCGGGAGCGAGAGATACGCAGTATTTT. It encodes CASSSGLAGARDTQYF. The chain uses TRBV7-2 and TRBJ2-3; TRBD2 agrees at 13 bases. Germline values: CDR1 SGHTA, CDR2 FQGNSA. Trimming at V came to 4 bases and at J to 5 bases, leaving 6 bases not matched to a gene. The CDR3 extends over 16 amino acids.

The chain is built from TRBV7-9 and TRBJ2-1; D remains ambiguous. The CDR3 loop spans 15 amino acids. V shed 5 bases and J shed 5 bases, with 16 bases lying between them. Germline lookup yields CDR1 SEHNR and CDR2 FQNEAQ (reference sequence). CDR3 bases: TGTGCCAGCAGCGCAGACTTGAGAGAACACAATGAGCAGTTCTTC. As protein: CASSADLREHNEQFF.

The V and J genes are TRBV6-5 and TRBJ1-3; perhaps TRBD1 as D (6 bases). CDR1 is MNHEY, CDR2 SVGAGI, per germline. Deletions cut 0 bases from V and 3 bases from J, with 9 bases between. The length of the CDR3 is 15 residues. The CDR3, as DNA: TGTGCCAGCAGTTACTCGGAGGGGGGTGGAAACACCATATATTTT. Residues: CASSYSEGGGNTIYF.

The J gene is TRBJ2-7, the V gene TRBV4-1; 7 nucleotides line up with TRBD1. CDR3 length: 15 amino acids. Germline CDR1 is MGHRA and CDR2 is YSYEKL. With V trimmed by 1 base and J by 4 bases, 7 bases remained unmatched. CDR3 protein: CASSQVPGGSYEQYF. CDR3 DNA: TGCGCCAGCAGCCAAGTTCCAGGGGGAAGTTACGAGCAGTACTTC.

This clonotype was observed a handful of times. CDR3 sequence (DNA): TGTGCCAGCAGCTTAACCCTCCAAACTAGCGTCTACAATGAGCAGTTCTTC. Protein product: CASSLTLQTSVYNEQFF. V is TRBV11-2 and J is TRBJ2-1; 7 bases match TRBD2. V lost 2 bases and J lost 3; bases outside the gene matches: 10. CDR3 size: 17 residues. The germline CDR1 and CDR2 sequences are SGHAT and FQNNGV.

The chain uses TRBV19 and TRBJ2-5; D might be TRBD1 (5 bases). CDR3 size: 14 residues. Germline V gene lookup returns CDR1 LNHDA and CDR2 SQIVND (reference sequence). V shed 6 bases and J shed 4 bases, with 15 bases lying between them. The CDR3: CASRSRQGTETQYF. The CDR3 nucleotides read TGTGCCAGTAGGTCCCGGCAGGGCACAGAGACCCAGTACTTC.

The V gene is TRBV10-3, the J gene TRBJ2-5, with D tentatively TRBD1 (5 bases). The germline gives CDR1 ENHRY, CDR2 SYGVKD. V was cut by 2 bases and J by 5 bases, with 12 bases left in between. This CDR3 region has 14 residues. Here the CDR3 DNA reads TGTGCCATCAGTGAGAGAAGGGGTCTGGAGACCCAGTACTTC. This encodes CAISERRGLETQYF.

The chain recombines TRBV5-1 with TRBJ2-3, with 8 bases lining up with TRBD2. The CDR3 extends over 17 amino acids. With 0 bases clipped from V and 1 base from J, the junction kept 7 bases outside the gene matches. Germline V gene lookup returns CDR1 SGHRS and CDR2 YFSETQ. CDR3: CASSLEGREAGTDTQYF. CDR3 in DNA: TGCGCCAGCAGCTTGGAAGGGCGGGAGGCTGGCACAGATACGCAGTATTTT.